This T cell receptor beta chain came from a study of blood T cells in healthy people across ages. Across the whole study: For every two T cells, template switching captured about one barcoded beta molecule.

Overall study results and limits: Not knowing donor CMV status may have confounded expanded clonotype changes.

About this clonotype itself: Its antigen is not identified.

Russia was home to the donors, healthy Caucasian individuals aged roughly 6 to 90. Total RNA amounts of at least 5.5 micrograms were extracted per sample. It was with a sample-barcoded 5' primer and a J-beta primer mix that a second PCR of roughly 7 to 12 cycles was run. TCRdb re-called the 5' RACE reads through MiXCR, storing one row per CDR3 protein. The sample shows some 710,000 distinct CDR3 sequences, approximately 21% of them seen only once. Losses at the gene ends were 0 bases for V and 2 bases for J; bases not matched to a gene: 8. The CDR3 contains 19 residues. Germline-derived CDR1 and CDR2 are WSHSY and SAAADI.

Sample: blood. The clonotype was recovered from a man aged 70-80 years in good health. V usage is TRBV10-2 and J usage is TRBJ2-1; 12 bases align to TRBD2. CDR3 nucleotide sequence: TGCGCCAGCAGTGAGTCGAGCCTAGCGGGAGGGGGGCCCTACAATGAGCAGTTCTTC. This translates into CASSESSLAGGGPYNEQFF.